This TCR beta chain was captured in a study of regulatory T cells in long-lasting Graves disease. CDR3 regions were amplified by Arm-PCR using iRepertoire HTBI primers to build TCR beta libraries. TCRdb independently ran MiXCR on the multiplex PCR reads; one entry per CDR3 protein. The sample includes around 450,000 distinct CDR3 sequences, about a fifth seen only once; the top ten take about 6.6%. V lost 4 bases, J lost 0 bases, and 15 bases lay in between. Germline values: CDR1 SEHNR, CDR2 FQNEAQ (reference sequence). The CDR3 loop spans 16 amino acids. Time point described: persistent/refractory GD, antithyroid drugs over 5 years with positive TRAb. RNA from PBMCs was the source of the TCR library.

This clonotype was sampled from a female donor with Graves disease. V gene TRBV7-9 combines with J gene TRBJ2-5, with D maybe TRBD1 (5 bases). The sample was peripheral blood mononuclear cells (PBMCs), taken when the disease was refractory, from a patient treated with antithyroid drugs. The CDR3 sequence is CASSSELHRNQETQYF. CDR3 nucleotides: TGTGCCAGCAGCTCTGAGCTGCACAGGAACCAAGAGACCCAGTACTTC.